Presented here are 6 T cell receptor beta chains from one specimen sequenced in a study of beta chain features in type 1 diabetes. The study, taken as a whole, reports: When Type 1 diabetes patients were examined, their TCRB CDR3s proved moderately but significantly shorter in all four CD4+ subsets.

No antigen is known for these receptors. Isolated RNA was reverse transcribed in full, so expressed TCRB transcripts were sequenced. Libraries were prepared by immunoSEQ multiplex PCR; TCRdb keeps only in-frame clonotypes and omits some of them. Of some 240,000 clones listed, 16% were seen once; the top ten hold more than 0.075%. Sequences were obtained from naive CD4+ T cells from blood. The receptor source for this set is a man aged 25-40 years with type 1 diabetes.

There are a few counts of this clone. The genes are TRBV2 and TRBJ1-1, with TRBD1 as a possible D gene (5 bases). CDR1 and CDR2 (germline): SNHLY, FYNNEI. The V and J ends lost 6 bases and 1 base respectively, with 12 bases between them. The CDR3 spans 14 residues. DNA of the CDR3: TGTGCCAGCAGGCAACAAACAGGGAACACTGAAGCTTTCTTT. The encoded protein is CASRQQTGNTEAFF.

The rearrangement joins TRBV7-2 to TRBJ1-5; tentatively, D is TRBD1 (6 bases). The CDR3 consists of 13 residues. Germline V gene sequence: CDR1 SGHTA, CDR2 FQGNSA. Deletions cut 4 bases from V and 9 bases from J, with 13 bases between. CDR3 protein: CASSWSGVGPQHF. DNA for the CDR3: TGTGCCAGCAGCTGGTCAGGGGTTGGGCCCCAGCATTTT.

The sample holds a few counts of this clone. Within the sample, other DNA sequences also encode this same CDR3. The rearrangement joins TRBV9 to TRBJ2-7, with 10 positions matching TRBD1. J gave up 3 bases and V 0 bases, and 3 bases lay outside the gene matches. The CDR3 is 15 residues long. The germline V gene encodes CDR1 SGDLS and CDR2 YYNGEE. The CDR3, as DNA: TGTGCCAGCAGCGTAGCGGGGACAGGGGTCTACGAGCAGTACTTC. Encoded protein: CASSVAGTGVYEQYF.

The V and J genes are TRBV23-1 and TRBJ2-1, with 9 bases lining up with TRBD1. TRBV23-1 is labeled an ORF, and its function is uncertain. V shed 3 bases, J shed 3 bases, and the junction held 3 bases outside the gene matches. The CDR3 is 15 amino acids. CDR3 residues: CASSQGQGIYNEQFF. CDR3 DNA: TGCGCCAGCAGTCAGGGACAGGGAATCTACAATGAGCAGTTCTTC.

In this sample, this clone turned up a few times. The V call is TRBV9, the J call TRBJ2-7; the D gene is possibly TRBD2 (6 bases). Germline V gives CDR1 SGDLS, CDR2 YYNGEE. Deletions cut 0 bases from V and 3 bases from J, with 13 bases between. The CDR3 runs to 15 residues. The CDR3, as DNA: TGTGCCAGCAGCGTAGAGGTAGCGGCCCTCTACGAGCAGTACTTC. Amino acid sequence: CASSVEVAALYEQYF.

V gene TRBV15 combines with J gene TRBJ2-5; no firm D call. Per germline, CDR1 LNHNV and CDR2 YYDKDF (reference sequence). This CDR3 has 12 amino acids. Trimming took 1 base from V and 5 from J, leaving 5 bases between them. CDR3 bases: TGTGCCACCAGCAGAGGAGCGGAGACCCAGTACTTC. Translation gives CATSRGAETQYF.